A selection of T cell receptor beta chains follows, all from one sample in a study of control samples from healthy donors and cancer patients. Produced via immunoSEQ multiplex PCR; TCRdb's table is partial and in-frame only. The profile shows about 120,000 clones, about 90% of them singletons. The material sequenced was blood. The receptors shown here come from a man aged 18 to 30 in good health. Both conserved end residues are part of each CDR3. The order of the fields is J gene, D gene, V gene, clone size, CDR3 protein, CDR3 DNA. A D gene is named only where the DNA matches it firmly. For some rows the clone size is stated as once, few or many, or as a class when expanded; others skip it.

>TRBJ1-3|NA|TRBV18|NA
CASSLNFGQPSSGNTIYF
TGTGCCAGCTCACTAAACTTTGGACAGCCAAGCTCTGGAAACACCATATATTTT
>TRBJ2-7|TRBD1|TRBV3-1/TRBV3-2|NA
CASSPRDSSYEQYF
TGTGCCAGCAGCCCCCGGGACAGCTCCTACGAGCAGTACTTC
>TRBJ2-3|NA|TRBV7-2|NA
CASSLAMGVTDTQYF
TGTGCCAGCAGCTTAGCGATGGGAGTTACAGATACGCAGTATTTT
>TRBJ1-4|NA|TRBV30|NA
CAWDSPGRRAEEKLFF
TGTGCCTGGGATTCCCCGGGACGAAGGGCGGAAGAAAAACTGTTTTTT
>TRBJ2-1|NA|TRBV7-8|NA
CASSLVTNNEQFF
TGTGCCAGCAGCTTAGTTACGAACAATGAGCAGTTCTTC
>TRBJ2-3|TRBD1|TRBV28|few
CASRALQGADTQYF
TGTGCCAGCAGAGCATTACAGGGGGCAGATACGCAGTATTTT
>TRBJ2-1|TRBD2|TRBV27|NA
CASSLFGSGSEQFF
TGTGCCAGCAGTTTATTCGGTAGCGGGAGCGAGCAGTTCTTC
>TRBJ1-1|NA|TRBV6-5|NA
CASKRHVNTEAFF
TGTGCCAGCAAGCGGCACGTGAACACTGAAGCTTTCTTT
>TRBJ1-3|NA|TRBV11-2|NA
CASSLTFSKEYTIYF
TGTGCCAGCAGCTTGACCTTCTCAAAGGAATACACCATATATTTT
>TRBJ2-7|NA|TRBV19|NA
CASGKTGLQREQYF
TGTGCCAGCGGAAAAACGGGACTGCAACGGGAGCAGTACTTC
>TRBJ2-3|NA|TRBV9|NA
CASSVAYGSRGAGTDTQYF
TGTGCCAGCAGCGTAGCTTACGGGTCGAGAGGAGCTGGCACAGATACGCAGTATTTT
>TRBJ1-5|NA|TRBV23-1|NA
CASSPRQGSRLWPQHF
TGCGCCAGCAGTCCCCGGCAGGGGAGTCGATTGTGGCCCCAGCATTTT
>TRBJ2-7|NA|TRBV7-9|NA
CASSFYAGAGHEQYF
TGTGCCAGCAGCTTTTACGCGGGGGCTGGGCACGAGCAGTACTTC
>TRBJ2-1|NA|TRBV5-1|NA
CASSRGASIYNEQFF
TGCGCCAGCAGCCGCGGCGCGAGTATCTACAATGAGCAGTTCTTC
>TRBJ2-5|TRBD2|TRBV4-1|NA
CASSQDRIAGGGETQYF
TGCGCCAGCAGCCAAGATCGTATAGCGGGAGGGGGAGAGACCCAGTACTTC
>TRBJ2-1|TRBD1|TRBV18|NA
CASSPGTGTSNEQFF
TGTGCCAGCTCTCCCGGGACAGGAACTTCCAATGAGCAGTTCTTC
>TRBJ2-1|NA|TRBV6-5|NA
CASSRTKPSYNEQFF
TGTGCCAGCAGTCGGACTAAACCCTCCTACAATGAGCAGTTCTTC
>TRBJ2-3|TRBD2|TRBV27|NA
CASSFDVGSGSFSDTQYF
TGTGCCAGCAGTTTTGACGTTGGGAGCGGGAGTTTCTCTGATACGCAGTATTTT
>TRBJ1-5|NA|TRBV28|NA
CASSTARVSRNQPQHF
TGTGCCAGCAGTACCGCTAGAGTAAGTCGCAATCAGCCCCAGCATTTT
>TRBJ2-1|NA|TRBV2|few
CASTPVLNEQFF
TGTGCCAGCACTCCTGTTTTAAATGAGCAGTTCTTC
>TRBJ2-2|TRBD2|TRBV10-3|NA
CAISESSTSDGRSLFF
TGTGCCATCAGTGAGTCCAGCACTAGCGACGGGCGTTCGCTGTTTTTT
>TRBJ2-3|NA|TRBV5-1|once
CASSLAGKPSTDTQYF
TGCGCCAGCAGCTTGGCCGGCAAACCAAGTACAGATACGCAGTATTTT
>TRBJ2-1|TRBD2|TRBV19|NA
CASSLNGRSLGYEQFF
TGTGCCAGTAGTCTGAACGGGAGGTCCCTTGGGTATGAGCAGTTCTTC
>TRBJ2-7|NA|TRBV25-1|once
CAITTGAREQYF
TGTGCCATAACCACGGGAGCTAGAGAGCAGTACTTC
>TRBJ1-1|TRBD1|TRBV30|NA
CAWENRGRGKAFF
TGTGCCTGGGAAAACAGGGGGCGCGGGAAAGCTTTCTTT
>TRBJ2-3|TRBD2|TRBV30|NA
CAWSVRTSGTRTDTQYF
TGTGCCTGGAGTGTAAGGACTAGCGGCACCCGCACAGATACGCAGTATTTT
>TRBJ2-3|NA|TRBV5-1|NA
CASSPGKPTDTQYF
TGCGCCAGCAGCCCAGGTAAACCCACAGATACGCAGTATTTT
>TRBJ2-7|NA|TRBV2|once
CATRGVDEQYF
TGTGCCACGAGGGGTGTCGACGAGCAGTACTTC